The 16 T cell receptor beta chains in this list originate from one sample, sequenced in a study of blood T cell repertoires in COVID-19. TCRdb keeps only in-frame clones here, not all; method: immunoSEQ multiplex PCR. The data contain approximately 80,000 clones, less than 95% of them singletons. The sequenced material came from peripheral blood. The receptor source for this set is a woman aged 45-65 years in a cohort sampled during active COVID-19.

This sequence joins TRBV28 and TRBJ2-3, with D perhaps TRBD2 (6 bases). Per the germline V gene, CDR1 is MDHEN and CDR2 is SYDVKM. The CDR3 sequence is 17 residues long. Trimming removed 6 bases from V and 1 base from J, with 20 bases in between. The CDR3 DNA reads TGTGCCAGCAGCCCCCGGAGGGGAGCGTCCGGCACAGATACGCAGTATTTT. Translation: CASSPRRGASGTDTQYF.

The chain links TRBV27 to TRBJ2-1; D remains unclear. In germline, CDR1 is MNHEY, CDR2 SMNVEV (reference sequence). The CDR3 loop spans 16 amino acids. V was shortened by 6 bases and J by 0 bases, with 15 bases between the two germline ends. The CDR3 reads CASSLVGGSSYNEQFF. CDR3 sequence (DNA): TGTGCCAGCAGCCTCGTTGGCGGAAGCTCCTACAATGAGCAGTTCTTC.

The chain joins TRBV7-3 to TRBJ2-2; perhaps TRBD1 as D (5 bases). This CDR3 has 15 amino acids. CDR1 SGHTA and CDR2 FQGTGA come from the germline V gene. V shed 1 base and J shed 5 bases, with 11 bases lying between them. The CDR3: CASSLRPQGTGELFF. The CDR3 bases are TGTGCCAGCAGCTTAAGACCCCAGGGAACCGGGGAGCTGTTTTTT.

CDR3 coding DNA: TGTGCCAGCTCACCACCCGGACTAGCGGACTACAATGAGCAGTTCTTC. Protein: CASSPPGLADYNEQFF. This chain joins TRBV18 and TRBJ2-1, with 10 bases that match TRBD2. The CDR3 has 16 amino acids. V was clipped by 0 bases and J by 3 bases; unmatched bases: 2. Germline CDR1 KGHSH, CDR2 LQKENI.

The rearrangement links TRBV18 to TRBJ2-5, with a tentative D call TRBD2 (5 bases). Germline V gene lookup returns CDR1 KGHSH and CDR2 LQKENI. The ends were cut back, 6 bases at V and 5 bases at J, with 19 bases in the middle. The CDR3 totals 15 residues. CDR3 in DNA: TGTGCCAGCTCCCATAATGAGGGTTACGGGGAGACCCAGTACTTC. It is translated as CASSHNEGYGETQYF.

The V and J genes are TRBV28 and TRBJ2-7; 11 bases map to TRBD1. This CDR3 spans 16 amino acids. The ends lost 4 bases at V and 1 base at J; junction bases unmatched: 6. The germline V gene has CDR1 MDHEN and CDR2 SYDVKM. This chain's CDR3 is CASSSTGQGGSYEQYF. CDR3 nucleotides: TGTGCCAGCAGTTCCACGGGACAGGGGGGATCCTACGAGCAGTACTTC.

This chain uses TRBV10-2 with TRBJ2-3; 7 nucleotides align to TRBD1. The CDR3 is 16 amino acids. The trim removed 7 bases at V and 0 bases at J, leaving 10 bases unmatched. Germline lookup yields CDR1 WSHSY and CDR2 SAAADI. The CDR3 DNA reads as TGCGCCAGCAAAAAGGACAGGTCTACTAGCACAGATACGCAGTATTTT. This codes for CASKKDRSTSTDTQYF.

V usage is TRBV5-1 and J usage is TRBJ2-1; possible D gene TRBD1, 5 bases. V dropped 4 bases and J dropped 7 bases, with 12 bases sitting between them. Germline loops: CDR1 SGHRS, CDR2 YFSETQ. The CDR3 has 13 amino acids. CDR3 DNA sequence: TGCGCCAGCAGCATCCAGACAGAAAATGAGCAGTTCTTC. As protein: CASSIQTENEQFF.

Only a few counts were recorded for this clone. V usage is TRBV30 and J usage is TRBJ1-2, with TRBD1 matching 9 bases. The germline CDR1 and CDR2 sequences are GTSNPN and SVGIG (reference sequence). Trimming took 7 bases from V and 8 from J; bases not matched to a gene: 11. The CDR3 has 13 residues. Written as DNA, the CDR3 is TGTGCCTACACCCGGACAGGGGAGGAAGGCTACACCTTC. This encodes CAYTRTGEEGYTF.

The chain employs TRBV7-6 and TRBJ2-7; TRBD1 matches 10 bases. J gave up 6 bases and V 1 base, and 6 bases lay outside the gene matches. The CDR3 runs to 15 residues. The V gene's germline CDR1 is SGHVS and CDR2 FNYEAQ. CDR3 bases: TGTGCCAGCAGCTTAGGAGGGACAGGGGCTGGCGAGCAGTACTTC. Encoded protein: CASSLGGTGAGEQYF.

The chain employs TRBV27 and TRBJ1-1, with 7 bases identical to TRBD1. With V trimmed by 3 bases and J by 4 bases, 8 bases remained unmatched. Per the germline V gene, CDR1 is MNHEY and CDR2 is SMNVEV (reference sequence). This CDR3 is built from 15 residues. CDR3 amino acids: CASSLKGAQGTEAFF. The CDR3 DNA follows: TGTGCCAGCAGTTTGAAGGGGGCACAGGGCACTGAAGCTTTCTTT.

The chain links TRBV24-1 to TRBJ2-3; 14 positions agree with TRBD2. From germline, CDR1 is KGHDR and CDR2 SFDVKD. The CDR3 runs to 16 residues. V dropped 4 bases and J dropped 4; count of bases not matched to a gene: 3. The CDR3 region is CATSDSGLAGADTQYF. CDR3 sequence (DNA): TGTGCCACCAGTGACTCGGGACTAGCGGGAGCAGATACGCAGTATTTT.

The gene calls are TRBV3-1 (or the pseudogene TRBV3-2) and TRBJ2-3, with D maybe TRBD2 (5 bases). Germline V gene lookup returns CDR1 LGHDT and CDR2 YNNKEL (reference sequence). The CDR3 sequence is 13 residues long. Trimming pared 4 bases from V and 8 bases from J, leaving 13 bases between. The CDR3 nucleotides read TGTGCCAGCAGCCTGGGTTTCGAGGGTACGCAGTATTTT. Translating gives CASSLGFEGTQYF.

The chain uses TRBV11-2 and TRBJ2-7; D is possibly TRBD2 (6 bases). The CDR3 has 15 amino acids. V was shortened by 0 bases and J by 4 bases, with 13 bases between the two germline ends. Germline CDR1 reads SGHAT; CDR2 reads FQNNGV. CDR3: CASSLDMGGGYEQYF. The CDR3 nucleotides are TGTGCCAGCAGCTTAGATATGGGCGGAGGGTACGAGCAGTACTTC.

V is TRBV28 and J is TRBJ1-2; D might be TRBD1 (5 bases). Trimming shortened V by 5 bases and J by 4 bases, and 11 bases separated the two germline ends. The germline V gene encodes CDR1 MDHEN and CDR2 SYDVKM. The length of the CDR3 is 13 residues. In nucleotides, the CDR3 is TGTGCCAGCAGTACCTCGGGGGGCTATGGCTACACCTTC. Translated: CASSTSGGYGYTF.

This clone was recorded a few times. CDR3 in DNA: TGCGCCAGCAGCTTCCGACAGGGGGGTGCCGGGGAGCTGTTTTTT. It codes for CASSFRQGGAGELFF. V usage is TRBV5-1 and J usage is TRBJ2-2; 9 bases align to TRBD1. The J segment lost 6 bases and the V segment lost 2 bases, leaving 5 bases of the junction unmatched. Germline V gives CDR1 SGHRS, CDR2 YFSETQ. The CDR3 is 15 residues long.